The sequence of this T cell receptor (beta chain) was determined in a study of blood T cell repertoires in COVID-19 (dated by TCRdb to the early 2020s). Regarding the study in general: Samples from collaborators originated in the United States, Italy and Spain and spanned both the acute and convalescent phases of COVID-19. The prospective study material was composed of cDNA or gDNA derived from T cells, B-cell-depleted T cells, or PBMCs. Nearly every sample came with metadata listing a de-identified subject ID, COVID-19 status, age in years and sex. Subjects who had been exposed to COVID-19, were actively infected with it, or had recovered from it provided the deeply sampled blood TCRbeta repertoires that made up the dataset. A freely available public database, intended as a resource for researchers studying the immune response to SARS-CoV-2, is where the repertoires were released. Samples came from the ongoing ImmuneRACE study (first 160 participants) plus 1,254 subjects from 6 global collaborators. HLA class I and class II types, where available, came from metadata supplied by the sample provider rather than from assay-based typing. Overall study outcomes, separate from this receptor: The amount of clinical and demographic metadata varied by source and participant and was provided uncurated.

In regard to this clone: Its target antigen remains unknown. No clone much larger than this one lies a single base away; base qualities are absent.

The CDR3 goes from the cysteine to the phenylalanine over 17 residues. The sequence is cut down to CDR3 DNA, 51 bases in frame from base 1. Based on the germline V gene, the CDR1 and CDR2 sequences are KGHDR and SFDVKD. Cut back by 2 bases and 1 base, the V and J ends lie 15 bases apart. TCRbeta CDR3 regions were amplified from genomic DNA by means of the immunoSEQ Assay, a bias-controlled multiplex PCR. The authors processed their data as follows. The number of nucleated cells in each sample was estimated by amplification of reference gene primers within the assay. To quantify the absolute abundance of each unique TCRbeta CDR3 rearrangement, sequence reads were collapsed and filtered. For each sample, productive Simpson clonality was calculated as the square root of Simpson's diversity index across productive rearrangements. Imported from immuneACCESS, the table was reduced by TCRdb to in-frame sequences with V and J called. These copies leave out some clones; in studies compared against another copy, an unresolved V gene accounts for under half, and the cause of the remainder is not known. The V and J calls and clone size were taken over from that table, and D and trimming were inferred from the DNA. This sample holds a few hundred thousand clones; more than 80% were observed only once. The ten biggest clones cover 1.2% of the sample.

Enrolling through a virtual design, the prospective study's participants ranged in age from about 18 to 100 years and lived across 20 to 25 United States geographic areas. To assign participants to cohorts, the prospective study relied on clinical history that participants themselves reported in a screening survey and a study questionnaire. Recovered participants in ImmuneRACE Cohort 3 were defined by two consecutive negative NP/OP PCR tests, clearance by a healthcare professional, or resolution of symptoms. In the prospective study, mobile phlebotomists collected whole blood, serum and a nasopharyngeal or oropharyngeal swab from each participant. Over a roughly 2-month period, participants in the prospective study had the option of providing additional blood draws and questionnaires. Before DNA extraction, prospective study blood samples were shipped either frozen or at room temperature.

Sequenced material: PBMCs or T cells enriched from blood (not recorded which). The chain links TRBV24-1 with TRBJ2-3; D gene: possibly TRBD1, on 6 matching bases. This TCR derives from a man aged 30 to 39 who had recovered from COVID-19. CDR3 reads: CATSDWSRRQGTDTQYF. The DNA sequence is TGTGCCACCAGTGATTGGTCGCGTCGACAGGGCACAGATACGCAGTATTTT.